A selection of T cell receptor beta chains follows, all from one sample in a study of blood T cell repertoires in COVID-19. This table comes from immunoSEQ multiplex PCR, and its TCRdb copy is limited to in-frame clones, with some not included. The data hold under 200,000 clones, with 90% observed a single time. Source material: peripheral blood. The receptor source for this set is a man aged 45-65 years with acute or convalescent COVID-19. Both conserved end residues are part of each CDR3. D genes are given only for firm matches. Rows give clone size only sometimes, using once, few, many, or a class for an expanded clone.

size,D,J,V,DNA,CDR3
NA,NA,TRBJ1-3,TRBV4-2,TGTGCCAGCAGCCCGGGAAGGGCTGACGGAAACACCATATATTTT,CASSPGRADGNTIYF
NA,NA,TRBJ1-1,TRBV6-1,TGTGCCAGCAGTGAAGGACAGTCGAAGCGGGTGCACGCTGAAGCTTTCTTT,CASSEGQSKRVHAEAFF
few,NA,TRBJ2-2,TRBV7-9,TGTGCCAGCAGCTTGGTTTTCGGGGATAACACCGGGGAGCTGTTTTTT,CASSLVFGDNTGELFF
NA,TRBD2,TRBJ2-5,TRBV5-1,TGCGCCAGCAGCATAGGACTAGCGGGGGGACAAGAGACCCAGTACTTC,CASSIGLAGGQETQYF
NA,NA,TRBJ1-5,TRBV6-5,TGTGCCAGCGTACAGGCGAACAATCAGCCCCAGCATTTT,CASVQANNQPQHF
NA,NA,TRBJ1-2,TRBV28,TGTGCCAGCAGTTTCGGGACTTTGGACTATGGCTACACCTTC,CASSFGTLDYGYTF
NA,TRBD2,TRBJ2-3,TRBV5-1,TGCGCCAGCGTGCTAGCGGAAACAGATACGCAGTATTTT,CASVLAETDTQYF
NA,TRBD2,TRBJ2-7,TRBV6-6,TGTGCCAGCAGTTACCGGGGGGGCGCGAGAAACGAGCAGTACTTC,CASSYRGGARNEQYF
NA,TRBD1,TRBJ2-7,TRBV10-3,TGTGCCATCAGTTACCGAGGACAGGGGCTTCCCTACGAGCAGTACTTC,CAISYRGQGLPYEQYF
NA,NA,TRBJ1-1,TRBV28,TGTGCCAGCAAGGGGGAGGGCACTGAAGCTTTCTTT,CASKGEGTEAFF
NA,NA,TRBJ2-2,TRBV21-1,TGTGCCAGCAGCAAAGAGCTTGGGACAGGGAACACCGGGGAGCTGTTTTTT,CASSKELGTGNTGELFF
few,TRBD2,TRBJ2-7,TRBV7-9,TGTGCCAGCAGCCTCACTCTACTAGCGGGAGTGGGGCCACCCTACGAGCAGTACTTC,CASSLTLLAGVGPPYEQYF
NA,NA,TRBJ1-3,TRBV11-2,TGTGCCAGCAGCACCATGGTTAGCTCTGGAAACACCATATATTTT,CASSTMVSSGNTIYF
NA,NA,TRBJ2-3,TRBV7-8,TGTGCCAGCAGCTTAGCCAGACTAGAAGATACGCAGTATTTT,CASSLARLEDTQYF
NA,NA,TRBJ1-2,TRBV12-3/TRBV12-4,TGTGCCAGCAAGAAGACAGAGAACCATGGCTACACCTTC,CASKKTENHGYTF
NA,TRBD2,TRBJ2-4,TRBV6-5,TGTGCCAGCAGCCAAACTAGCGGGGGGGTTGGCATTCAGTACTTC,CASSQTSGGVGIQYF
NA,NA,TRBJ1-4,TRBV10-2,TGCGCCAGCAGTGAGACGCCCGCGGAGGAAAAACTGTTTTTT,CASSETPAEEKLFF
NA,TRBD1,TRBJ1-1,TRBV7-9,TGTGCCAGCAGACCGTGGGACAGGAAGGCTGAAGCTTTCTTT,CASRPWDRKAEAFF
NA,NA,TRBJ1-6,TRBV7-9,TGTGCCAGCAGCTCCCCAGGGGTCTCACCCCTCCACTTT,CASSSPGVSPLHF
NA,NA,TRBJ2-5,TRBV6-6,TGTGCCAGCAGCCCCGAGCGGGAGACCCAGTACTTC,CASSPERETQYF
NA,NA,TRBJ2-7,TRBV4-1,TGCGCCAGCAGCCACGGAAGGAGCTCCTACGAGCAGTACTTC,CASSHGRSSYEQYF
NA,NA,TRBJ1-1,TRBV7-2,TGTGCCAGCAGCTTTAGCGGCCTGATGAACACTGAAGCTTTCTTT,CASSFSGLMNTEAFF
NA,NA,TRBJ2-5,TRBV5-1,TGCGCCAGCAGCTTGGGATTGCGAGGGGAGACCCAGTACTTC,CASSLGLRGETQYF
NA,TRBD2,TRBJ2-1,TRBV9,TGTGCCAGCAGAACCGGGACTAGCGGGACGGGTGAGCAGTTCTTC,CASRTGTSGTGEQFF
NA,TRBD2,TRBJ2-1,TRBV4-1,TGCGCCAGCAGCCAACTAGCGGGAGGGGACAATGAGCAGTTCTTC,CASSQLAGGDNEQFF
NA,NA,TRBJ2-7,TRBV6-5,TGTGCCAGCAGTTACTCGAGCGGGCCTCTAACGGGGGAGCAGTACTTC,CASSYSSGPLTGEQYF
NA,TRBD1,TRBJ2-5,TRBV29-1,TGCAGCGTTGGCCTAAGGGACAGGGGACAACAAGAGACCCAGTACTTC,CSVGLRDRGQQETQYF
NA,NA,TRBJ1-4,TRBV9,TGTGCCAGCAGCGTAGGCGGCAGGGTGAATGAAAAACTGTTTTTT,CASSVGGRVNEKLFF
NA,NA,TRBJ2-5,TRBV9,TGTGCCAGCAGCGTAGGCGGAAGTGGAACCGCCGCCGGGGAGACCCAGTACTTC,CASSVGGSGTAAGETQYF
NA,TRBD2,TRBJ2-5,TRBV27,TGTGCCAGCAGTCCATTCCCCCGTAGCGGGGGGGCCGAGTACCAAGAGACCCAGTACTTC,CASSPFPRSGGAEYQETQYF
NA,NA,TRBJ2-2,TRBV5-5,TGTGCCAGCAGCTTATTGACACTGCCTGTGGGGGAGCTGTTTTTT,CASSLLTLPVGELFF
NA,TRBD1,TRBJ1-5,TRBV19,TGTGCCAGTAGAGACGACAGAGGGACAGGGTCAGGGCAGCCCCAGCATTTT,CASRDDRGTGSGQPQHF
NA,TRBD1,TRBJ2-3,TRBV30,TGTGCCTGGGCGGCGGGACAGGGGTTAGATACGCAGTATTTT,CAWAAGQGLDTQYF
NA,NA,TRBJ2-3,TRBV5-4,TGTGCCAGCAGCTTGTTGGGCGCGAGGGAACAGAATACGCAGTATTTT,CASSLLGAREQNTQYF
NA,TRBD2,TRBJ2-7,TRBV10-3,TGTGCCTCTAGGACTAGCGGGAGTCCCAGCTACGAGCAGTACTTC,CASRTSGSPSYEQYF
NA,NA,TRBJ1-1,TRBV29-1,TGCAGCGTTGAAGATCTACAGGCCCACACTGAAGCTTTCTTT,CSVEDLQAHTEAFF
NA,TRBD1,TRBJ1-5,TRBV6-1,TGTGCCAGCAGTGACGCAGGGACAGATCAGCCCCAGCATTTT,CASSDAGTDQPQHF
NA,NA,TRBJ1-4,TRBV27,TGTGCCAGCAGTTTATTGGCAGGGTCCGATGAAAAACTGTTTTTT,CASSLLAGSDEKLFF
few,NA,TRBJ1-6,TRBV4-1,TGCGCCAGCAGCCAAGACGCCCAGGGGTATTCACCCCTCCACTTT,CASSQDAQGYSPLHF
NA,TRBD1,TRBJ2-2,TRBV18,TGTGCCAGCCGGACCGGGACAGCGAACACCGGGGAGCTGTTTTTT,CASRTGTANTGELFF
NA,NA,TRBJ1-2,TRBV6-5,TGTGCCAGCACCCGGGGTATGGGGGGGGGCTACACCTTC,CASTRGMGGGYTF
NA,TRBD1,TRBJ2-4,TRBV7-2,TGTGCCAGCAGCTCTACAGGGGGCTCAGACATTCAGTACTTC,CASSSTGGSDIQYF
once,NA,TRBJ1-1,TRBV28,TGTGCCAGCAGTTTTCAGTACACTGAAGCTTTCTTT,CASSFQYTEAFF
NA,NA,TRBJ1-2,TRBV19,TGTGCCAGTTCCGGGAATGGCTACACCTTC,CASSGNGYTF
NA,NA,TRBJ2-7,TRBV7-9,TGTGCCAGCAGCTTAAGTGGGAGCGGCTACGAGCAGTACTTC,CASSLSGSGYEQYF
NA,TRBD2,TRBJ2-1,TRBV2,TGTGCCAGCCAACGGACTAGCGACTCCTACAATGAGCAGTTCTTC,CASQRTSDSYNEQFF
NA,NA,TRBJ2-2,TRBV5-1,TGCGCCAGCAGCTTGGCGCAGGACGGGGAGCTGTTTTTT,CASSLAQDGELFF
NA,TRBD2,TRBJ2-1,TRBV2,TGTGCCAGCAGTGTCTCTAGCGGGGGCCACCCCGGGAGGATCTTC,CASSVSSGGHPGRIF
NA,NA,TRBJ2-5,TRBV5-1,TGCGCCAGCAGCTTAATCGGAGGGGCACAAGAGACCCAGTACTTC,CASSLIGGAQETQYF
NA,NA,TRBJ2-1,TRBV11-2,TGTGCCAGCAGCTTAGTTGGTGGCGGGGCCCCTAATGAGCAGTTCTTC,CASSLVGGGAPNEQFF